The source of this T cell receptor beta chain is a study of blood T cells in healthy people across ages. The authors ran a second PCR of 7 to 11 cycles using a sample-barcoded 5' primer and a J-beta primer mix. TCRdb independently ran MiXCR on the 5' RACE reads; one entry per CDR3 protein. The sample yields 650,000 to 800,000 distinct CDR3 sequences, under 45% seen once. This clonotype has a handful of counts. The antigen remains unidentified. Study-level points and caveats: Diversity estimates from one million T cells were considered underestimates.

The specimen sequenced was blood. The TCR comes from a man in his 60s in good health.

The chain's CDR3 is CASSFTGDQPQHF. The DNA for the CDR3 is TGTGCCAGCAGCTTCACAGGCGATCAGCCCCAGCATTTT. This chain uses TRBV7-9 with TRBJ1-5; weak D call: TRBD1 (5 bases). CDR1 and CDR2 (germline): SEHNR, FQNEAQ (reference sequence). Trimming took off 3 bases at V and 5 bases at J, with 8 bases between the two ends. This CDR3 has 13 residues.